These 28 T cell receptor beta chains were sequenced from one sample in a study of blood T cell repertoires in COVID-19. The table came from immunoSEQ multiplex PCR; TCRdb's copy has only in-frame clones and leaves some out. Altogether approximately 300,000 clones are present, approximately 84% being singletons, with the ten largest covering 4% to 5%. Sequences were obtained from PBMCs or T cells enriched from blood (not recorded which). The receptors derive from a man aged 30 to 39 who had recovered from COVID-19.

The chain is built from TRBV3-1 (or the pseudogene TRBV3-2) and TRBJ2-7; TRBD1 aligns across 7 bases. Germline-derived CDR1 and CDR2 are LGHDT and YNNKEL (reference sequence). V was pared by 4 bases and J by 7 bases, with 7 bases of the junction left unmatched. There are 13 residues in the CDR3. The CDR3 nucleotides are TGTGCCAGCAGCCCCGCTGCGACAGGGGAGCAGTACTTC. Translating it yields CASSPAATGEQYF.

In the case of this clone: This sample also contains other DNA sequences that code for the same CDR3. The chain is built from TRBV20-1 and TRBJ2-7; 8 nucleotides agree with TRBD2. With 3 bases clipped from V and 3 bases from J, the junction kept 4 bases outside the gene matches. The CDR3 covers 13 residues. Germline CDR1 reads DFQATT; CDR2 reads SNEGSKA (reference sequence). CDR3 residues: CSASSGGVYEQYF. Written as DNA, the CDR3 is TGCAGTGCTAGTTCGGGGGGGGTCTACGAGCAGTACTTC.

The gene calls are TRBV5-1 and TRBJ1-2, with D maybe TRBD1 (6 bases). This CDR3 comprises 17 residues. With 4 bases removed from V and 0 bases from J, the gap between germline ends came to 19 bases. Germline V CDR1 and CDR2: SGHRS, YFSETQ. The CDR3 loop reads CASSPWTDIYANYGYTF. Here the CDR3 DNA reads TGCGCCAGCAGCCCGTGGACAGATATCTATGCTAACTATGGCTACACCTTC.

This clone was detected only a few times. This CDR3 reads CASSQGDRTNSPLHF. The DNA for the CDR3 is TGCGCCAGCAGCCAAGGGGACAGGACGAATTCACCCCTCCACTTT. The V and J genes are TRBV4-1 and TRBJ1-6; 8 bases are a match to TRBD1. The V segment lost 1 base and the J segment 7 bases; nucleotides outside the gene matches: 3. Germline V gives CDR1 MGHRA, CDR2 YSYEKL. The length of the CDR3 is 15 residues.

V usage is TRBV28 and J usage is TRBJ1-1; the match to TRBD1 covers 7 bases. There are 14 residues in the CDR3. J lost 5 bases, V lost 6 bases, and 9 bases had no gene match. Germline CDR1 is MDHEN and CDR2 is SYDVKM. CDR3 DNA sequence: TGTGCCAGCAGCCCTCGACAGGGTGGGACTGAAGCTTTCTTT. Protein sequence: CASSPRQGGTEAFF.

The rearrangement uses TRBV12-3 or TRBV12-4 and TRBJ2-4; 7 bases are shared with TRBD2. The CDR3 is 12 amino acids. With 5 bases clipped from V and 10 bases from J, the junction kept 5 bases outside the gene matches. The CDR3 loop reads CASSPGTTIQYF. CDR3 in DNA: TGTGCCAGCAGTCCGGGGACTACAATTCAGTACTTC.

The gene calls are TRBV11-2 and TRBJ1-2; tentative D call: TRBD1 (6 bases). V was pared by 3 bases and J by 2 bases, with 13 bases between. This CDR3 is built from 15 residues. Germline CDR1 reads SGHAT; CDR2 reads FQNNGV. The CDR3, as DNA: TGTGCCAGCAGCTTGTGGACAGCCCTAAACTATGGCTACACCTTC. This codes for CASSLWTALNYGYTF. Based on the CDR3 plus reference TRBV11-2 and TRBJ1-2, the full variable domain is EAGVAQSPRYKIIEKRQSVAFWCNPISGHATLYWYQQILGQGPKLLIQFQNNGVVDDSQLPKDRFSAERLKGVDSTLKIQPAKLEDSAVYLCASSLWTALNYGYTFGSGTRLTVV.

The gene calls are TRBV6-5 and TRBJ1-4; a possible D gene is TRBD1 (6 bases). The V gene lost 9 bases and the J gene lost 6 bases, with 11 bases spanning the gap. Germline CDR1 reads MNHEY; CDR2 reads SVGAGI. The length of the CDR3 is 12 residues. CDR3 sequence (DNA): TGTGCCAGTACAGGGTCGGATGAAAAACTGTTTTTT. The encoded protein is CASTGSDEKLFF.

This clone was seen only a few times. This chain's CDR3 is CASSLQGKSGNTIYF. CDR3 bases: TGCGCCAGCAGCTTACAGGGAAAATCTGGAAACACCATATATTTT. This sequence joins TRBV5-1 and TRBJ1-3, with D maybe TRBD1 (6 bases). The CDR3 consists of 15 residues. Trimming shortened V by 2 bases and J by 1 base, and 10 bases separated the two germline ends. CDR1 and CDR2 (germline): SGHRS, YFSETQ. Full variable domain (outside the CDR3, taken from reference TRBV5-1 and TRBJ1-3): KAGVTQTPRYLIKTRGQQVTLSCSPISGHRSVSWYQQTPGQGLQFLFEYFSETQRNKGNFPGRFSGRQFSNSRSEMNVSTLELGDSALYLCASSLQGKSGNTIYFGEGSWLTVV.

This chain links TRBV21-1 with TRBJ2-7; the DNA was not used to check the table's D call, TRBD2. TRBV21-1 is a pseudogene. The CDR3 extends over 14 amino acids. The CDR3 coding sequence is TGTGCCAGCAGCCGCAAGCGGGAGCCCTACGAGCAGTACTTC. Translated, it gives CASSRKREPYEQYF.

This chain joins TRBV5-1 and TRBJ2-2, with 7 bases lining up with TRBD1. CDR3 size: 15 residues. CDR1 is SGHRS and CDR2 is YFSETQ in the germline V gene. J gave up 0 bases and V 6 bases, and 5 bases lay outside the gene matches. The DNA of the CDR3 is TGCGCCAGCACTCCCGGGACAGCGAACACCGGGGAGCTGTTTTTT. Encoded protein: CASTPGTANTGELFF. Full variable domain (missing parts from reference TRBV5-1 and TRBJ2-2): KAGVTQTPRYLIKTRGQQVTLSCSPISGHRSVSWYQQTPGQGLQFLFEYFSETQRNKGNFPGRFSGRQFSNSRSEMNVSTLELGDSALYLCASTPGTANTGELFFGEGSRLTVL.

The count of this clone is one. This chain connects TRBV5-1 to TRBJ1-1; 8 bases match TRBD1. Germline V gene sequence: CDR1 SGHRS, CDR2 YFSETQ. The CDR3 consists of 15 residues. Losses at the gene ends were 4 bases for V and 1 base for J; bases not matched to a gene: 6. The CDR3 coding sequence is TGCGCCAGCAGCCCGTGGACAGGGCCGAACACTGAAGCTTTCTTT. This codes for CASSPWTGPNTEAFF.

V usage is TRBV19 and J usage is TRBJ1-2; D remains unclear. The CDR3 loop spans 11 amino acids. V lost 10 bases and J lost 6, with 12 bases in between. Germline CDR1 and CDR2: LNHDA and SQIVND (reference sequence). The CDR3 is CATPPPNGYTF. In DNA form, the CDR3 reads TGTGCCACCCCCCCACCTAATGGCTACACCTTC.

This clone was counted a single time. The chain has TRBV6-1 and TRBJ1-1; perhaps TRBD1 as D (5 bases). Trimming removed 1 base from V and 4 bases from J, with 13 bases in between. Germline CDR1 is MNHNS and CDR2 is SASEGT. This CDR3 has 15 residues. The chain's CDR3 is CASSEVGAGGTEAFF. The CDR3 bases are TGTGCCAGCAGTGAAGTCGGGGCGGGGGGCACTGAAGCTTTCTTT.

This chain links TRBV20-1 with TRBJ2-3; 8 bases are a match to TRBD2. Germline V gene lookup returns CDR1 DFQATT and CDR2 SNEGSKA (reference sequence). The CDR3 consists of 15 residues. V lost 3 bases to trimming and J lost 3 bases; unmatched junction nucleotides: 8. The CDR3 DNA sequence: TGCAGTGCTAGTGGGTCGGGAGGGCCAACAGATACGCAGTATTTT. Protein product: CSASGSGGPTDTQYF.

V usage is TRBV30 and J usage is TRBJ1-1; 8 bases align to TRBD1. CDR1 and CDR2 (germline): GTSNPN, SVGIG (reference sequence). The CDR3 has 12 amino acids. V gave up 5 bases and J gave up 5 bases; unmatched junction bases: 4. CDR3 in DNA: TGTGCCTGGGACAGGGGAGGGACTGAAGCTTTCTTT. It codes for CAWDRGGTEAFF. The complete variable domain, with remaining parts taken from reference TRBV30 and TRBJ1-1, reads SQTIHQWPATLVQPVGSPLSLECTVEGTSNPNLYWYRQAAGRGLQLLFYSVGIGQISSEVPQNLSASRPQDRQFILSSKKLLLSDSGFYLCAWDRGGTEAFFGQGTRLTVV.

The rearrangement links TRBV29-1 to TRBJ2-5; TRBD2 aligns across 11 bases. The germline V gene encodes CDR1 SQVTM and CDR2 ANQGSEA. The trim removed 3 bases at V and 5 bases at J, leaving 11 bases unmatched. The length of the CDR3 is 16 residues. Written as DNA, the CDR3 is TGCAGCGTTGACCTATTTACTAGCGGGAGAAGGGAGACCCAGTACTTC. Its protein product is CSVDLFTSGRRETQYF.

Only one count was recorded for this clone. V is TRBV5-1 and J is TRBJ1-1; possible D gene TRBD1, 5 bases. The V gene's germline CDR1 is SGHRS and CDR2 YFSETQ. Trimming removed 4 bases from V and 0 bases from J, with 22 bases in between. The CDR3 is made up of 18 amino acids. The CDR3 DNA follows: TGCGCCAGCAGCCTATACACCGGGGCGGGAAAATTGAACACTGAAGCTTTCTTT. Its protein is CASSLYTGAGKLNTEAFF.

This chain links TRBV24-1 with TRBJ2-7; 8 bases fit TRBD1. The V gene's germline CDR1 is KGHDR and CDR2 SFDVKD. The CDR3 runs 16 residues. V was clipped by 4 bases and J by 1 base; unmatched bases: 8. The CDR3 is CATSDHRQGKSYEQYF. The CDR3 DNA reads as TGTGCCACCAGTGACCATCGACAGGGGAAGTCCTACGAGCAGTACTTC.

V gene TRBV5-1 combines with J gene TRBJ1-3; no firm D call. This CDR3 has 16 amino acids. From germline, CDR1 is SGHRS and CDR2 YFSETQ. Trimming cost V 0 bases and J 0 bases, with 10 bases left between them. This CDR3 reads CASSLDSGSSGNTIYF. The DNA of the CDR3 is TGCGCCAGCAGCTTGGATTCGGGGAGCTCTGGAAACACCATATATTTT.

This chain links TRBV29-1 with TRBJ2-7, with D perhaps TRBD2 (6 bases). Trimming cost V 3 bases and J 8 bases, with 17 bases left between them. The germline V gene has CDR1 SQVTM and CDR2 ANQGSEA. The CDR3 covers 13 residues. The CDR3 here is CSVEASIGGKQYF. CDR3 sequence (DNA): TGCAGCGTTGAGGCTTCCATCGGGGGAAAGCAGTACTTC.

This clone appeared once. CDR3 in amino acids: CASSQDPSGRTDTQYF. For the CDR3, the DNA is TGTGCCAGCAGCCAGGACCCCTCCGGGAGGACAGATACGCAGTATTTT. V usage is TRBV14 and J usage is TRBJ2-3; 7 bases are a match to TRBD2. Germline CDR1 is SGHDN and CDR2 is FVKESK. The CDR3 covers 16 residues. Trimming took 3 bases from V and 3 from J; bases not matched to a gene: 9. Full variable domain (outside the CDR3, taken from reference TRBV14 and TRBJ2-3): EAGVTQFPSHSVIEKGQTVTLRCDPISGHDNLYWYRRVMGKEIKFLLHFVKESKQDESGMPNNRFLAERTGGTYSTLKVQPAELEDSGVYFCASSQDPSGRTDTQYFGPGTRLTVL.

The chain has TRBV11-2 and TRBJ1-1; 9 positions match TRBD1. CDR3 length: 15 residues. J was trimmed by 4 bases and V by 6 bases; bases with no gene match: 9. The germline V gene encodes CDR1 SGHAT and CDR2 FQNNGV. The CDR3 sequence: CASSSTGQGITEAFF. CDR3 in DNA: TGTGCCAGCAGTTCTACCGGACAGGGGATCACTGAAGCTTTCTTT. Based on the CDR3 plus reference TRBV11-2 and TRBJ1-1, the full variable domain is EAGVAQSPRYKIIEKRQSVAFWCNPISGHATLYWYQQILGQGPKLLIQFQNNGVVDDSQLPKDRFSAERLKGVDSTLKIQPAKLEDSAVYLCASSSTGQGITEAFFGQGTRLTVV.

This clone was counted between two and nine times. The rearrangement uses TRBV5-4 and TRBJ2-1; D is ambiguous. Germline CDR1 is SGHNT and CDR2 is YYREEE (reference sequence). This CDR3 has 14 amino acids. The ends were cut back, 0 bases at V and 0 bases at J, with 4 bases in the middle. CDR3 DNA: TGTGCCAGCAGCTTGGCAGGCTCCTACAATGAGCAGTTCTTC. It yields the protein CASSLAGSYNEQFF.

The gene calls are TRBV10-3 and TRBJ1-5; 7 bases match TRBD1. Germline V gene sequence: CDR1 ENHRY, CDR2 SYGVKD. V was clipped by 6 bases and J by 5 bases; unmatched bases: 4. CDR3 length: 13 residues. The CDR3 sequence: CAIRGTADQPQHF. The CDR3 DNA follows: TGTGCCATCAGGGGGACAGCCGATCAGCCCCAGCATTTT.

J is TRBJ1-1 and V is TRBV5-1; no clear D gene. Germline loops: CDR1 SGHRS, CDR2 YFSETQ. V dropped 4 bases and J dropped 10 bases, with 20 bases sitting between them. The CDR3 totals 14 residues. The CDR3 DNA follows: TGCGCCAGCAGCATATCGGACGTAACAGAGGGAGCTTTCTTT. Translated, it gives CASSISDVTEGAFF.

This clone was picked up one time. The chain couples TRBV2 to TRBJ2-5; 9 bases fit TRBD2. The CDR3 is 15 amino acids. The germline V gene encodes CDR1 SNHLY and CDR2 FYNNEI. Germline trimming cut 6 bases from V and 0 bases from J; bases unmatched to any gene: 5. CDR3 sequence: CASRRASGDQETQYF. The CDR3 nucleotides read TGTGCCAGCAGGCGGGCTAGCGGGGACCAAGAGACCCAGTACTTC.

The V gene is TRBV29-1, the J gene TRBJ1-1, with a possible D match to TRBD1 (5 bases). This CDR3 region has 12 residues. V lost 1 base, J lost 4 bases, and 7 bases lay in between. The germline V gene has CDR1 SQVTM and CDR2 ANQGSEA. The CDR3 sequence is CSVEVRATEAFF. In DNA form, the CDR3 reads TGCAGCGTTGAAGTCAGGGCCACTGAAGCTTTCTTT.